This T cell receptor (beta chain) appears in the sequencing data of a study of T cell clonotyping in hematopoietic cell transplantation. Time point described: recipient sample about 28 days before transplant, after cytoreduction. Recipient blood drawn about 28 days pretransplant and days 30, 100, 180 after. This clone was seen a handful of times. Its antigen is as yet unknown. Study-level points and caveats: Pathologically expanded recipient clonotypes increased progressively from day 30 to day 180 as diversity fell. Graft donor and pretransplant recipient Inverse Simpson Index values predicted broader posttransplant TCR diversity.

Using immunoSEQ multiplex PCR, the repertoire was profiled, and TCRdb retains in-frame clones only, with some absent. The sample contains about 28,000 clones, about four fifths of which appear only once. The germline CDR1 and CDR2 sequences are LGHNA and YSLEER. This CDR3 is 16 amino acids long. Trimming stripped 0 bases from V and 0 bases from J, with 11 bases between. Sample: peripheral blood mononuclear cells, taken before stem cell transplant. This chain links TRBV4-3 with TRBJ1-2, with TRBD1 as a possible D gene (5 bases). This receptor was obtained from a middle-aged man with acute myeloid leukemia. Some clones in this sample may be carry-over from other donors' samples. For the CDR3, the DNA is TGCGCCAGCAGCCAAGATATGGGACCGGCTAACTATGGCTACACCTTC. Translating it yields CASSQDMGPANYGYTF.